The entry that follows covers one T cell receptor beta chain sequence. The data were obtained in a study of blood T cell repertoires in COVID-19. Study information: Both acute and convalescent COVID-19 samples were obtained from the United States, Italy and Spain.

V was pared by 6 bases and J by 10 bases, with 16 bases between. Germline lookup yields CDR1 MNHEY and CDR2 SVGAGI. The length of the CDR3 is 14 residues. The protocol was immunoSEQ multiplex PCR, while the TCRdb copy is restricted to in-frame clones and leaves out a portion. The sample yields 250,000 to 350,000 clones, 88% seen once. This clonotype originated in a woman in her 30s with COVID-19, enrolled during active disease. Sequenced: peripheral blood. The chain is built from TRBV6-5 and TRBJ1-6, with D perhaps matching TRBD1 (6 bases). CDR3 coding DNA: TGTGCCAGCAGGGTCCCAGGGGAAGAATCACCCCTCCACTTT. Translated: CASRVPGEESPLHF.